Listed here are 21 T cell receptor beta chains from one sample, sequenced in a study of brain T cells in children with intractable seizures. The repertoire was sequenced with immunoSEQ multiplex PCR; TCRdb's copy has only in-frame clones and lacks some. This table holds roughly 64,000 clones, approximately 94% found once. Sequences were derived from peripheral blood, sampled at surgery. These receptors came from a boy younger than two with focal cortical dysplasia and intractable seizures.

The chain has TRBV9 and TRBJ1-5; maybe TRBD1 (5 bases). The CDR3 covers 15 residues. Germline values: CDR1 SGDLS, CDR2 YYNGEE. V was cut by 0 bases and J by 5 bases, with 12 bases left in between. The CDR3 DNA reads TGTGCCAGCAGCGTAGGGTCAACGGGGGATCAGCCCCAGCATTTT. Its translation is CASSVGSTGDQPQHF.

This chain uses TRBV28 with TRBJ2-3, with 11 bases aligning to TRBD2. The trim removed 0 bases at V and 0 bases at J, leaving 5 bases unmatched. CDR1 is MDHEN and CDR2 is SYDVKM in the germline V gene. CDR3 length: 18 amino acids. Here the CDR3 DNA reads TGTGCCAGCAGTTTATGGACTAGCGGGGTCGTTAGCACAGATACGCAGTATTTT. Amino acid sequence: CASSLWTSGVVSTDTQYF.

In regard to this clone: One end of the junction varies from germline; a read error may be responsible. The chain couples TRBV19 to TRBJ1-2, with a weak D call TRBD1 (5 bases). The CDR3 runs to 12 residues. Germline lookup yields CDR1 LNHDA and CDR2 SQIVND (reference sequence). CDR3 DNA: TGTGCCAGTTTCAAGTGGGGGAAAGGACCACACTTC. Translation gives CASFKWGKGPHF.

A single count supports this clone. Other DNA variants within this sample encode the same CDR3. V usage is TRBV5-1 and J usage is TRBJ1-6, with 9 positions matching TRBD1. CDR1 is SGHRS, CDR2 YFSETQ, per germline. V trimming: 2 bases; J trimming: 1 base; junction bases outside the gene matches: 4. The CDR3 has 17 residues. The CDR3 DNA is TGCGCCAGCAGCTTAGACAGGGGGGGGTCCTATAATTCACCCCTCCACTTT. This translates into CASSLDRGGSYNSPLHF. The full variable domain, completed using reference TRBV5-1 and TRBJ1-6, is KAGVTQTPRYLIKTRGQQVTLSCSPISGHRSVSWYQQTPGQGLQFLFEYFSETQRNKGNFPGRFSGRQFSNSRSEMNVSTLELGDSALYLCASSLDRGGSYNSPLHFGNGTRLTVT.

J is TRBJ1-2 and V is TRBV27, with D possibly matching TRBD1 (5 bases). Germline V gene sequence: CDR1 MNHEY, CDR2 SMNVEV (reference sequence). V dropped 7 bases and J dropped 7 bases, with 16 bases sitting between them. The CDR3 loop spans 13 amino acids. In DNA form, the CDR3 reads TGTGCCAGCAAGGGCCCGGAGGGGAGTGGCTACACCTTC. It is translated as CASKGPEGSGYTF.

The chain uses TRBV24-1 and TRBJ1-1, with D possibly matching TRBD1 (5 bases). The CDR3 spans 13 residues. The germline gives CDR1 KGHDR, CDR2 SFDVKD. Trimming removed 1 base at V and 3 bases at J, with 5 bases between. DNA for the CDR3: TGTGCCACCAGTGATTTAGGGGACACTGAAGCTTTCTTT. Residues: CATSDLGDTEAFF.

The chain combines TRBV5-4 with TRBJ2-5, with 9 bases aligning to TRBD2. Germline CDR1 reads SGHNT; CDR2 reads YYREEE (reference sequence). The CDR3 has 17 residues. V lost 4 bases to trimming and J lost 1 base; unmatched junction nucleotides: 11. This CDR3 reads CASSPDLSGGRQETQYF. CDR3 DNA: TGTGCCAGCAGCCCCGATCTTAGCGGGGGTCGCCAAGAGACCCAGTACTTC.

V and J are TRBV4-1 and TRBJ1-4; maybe TRBD1 (5 bases). Germline V gene lookup returns CDR1 MGHRA and CDR2 YSYEKL. This CDR3 has 15 amino acids. Trimming left V 8 bases short and J 3 bases short, with 16 bases between. DNA for the CDR3: TGCGCCAGCTTAGGTTTCGGGGCCCCTAATGAAAAACTGTTTTTT. This codes for CASLGFGAPNEKLFF.

The gene calls are TRBV5-1 and TRBJ1-1; D is unresolved. Per germline, CDR1 SGHRS and CDR2 YFSETQ. V gave up 7 bases and J gave up 1 base, with 11 bases separating them. This CDR3 region has 13 residues. The CDR3 sequence: CASFPEGNTEAFF. The DNA for the CDR3 is TGCGCCAGCTTTCCCGAAGGGAACACTGAAGCTTTCTTT.

This rearrangement joins TRBV7-9 to TRBJ2-5; D call uncertain. The V gene lost 6 bases and the J gene lost 2 bases, with 19 bases spanning the gap. The CDR3 has 16 amino acids. Germline assignment: CDR1 SEHNR and CDR2 FQNEAQ (reference sequence). The CDR3 DNA is TGTGCCAGCAGTAAGTGGCCAACGCCTTCTCAAGAGACCCAGTACTTC. This codes for CASSKWPTPSQETQYF.

This chain uses TRBV28 with TRBJ2-1; 8 bases fit TRBD2. The CDR3 length is 14 residues. The trim removed 4 bases at V and 7 bases at J, leaving 6 bases unmatched. Germline V lookup: CDR1 MDHEN, CDR2 SYDVKM. The CDR3 region has the DNA TGTGCCAGCAGTTCGGCGGGAGGTCGGAATGAGCAGTTCTTC. Amino acid sequence: CASSSAGGRNEQFF.

The chain has TRBV3-1 (or the pseudogene TRBV3-2) and TRBJ2-7, with 11 positions matching TRBD2. This CDR3 has 16 amino acids. V shed 3 bases, J shed 0 bases, and the junction held 4 bases outside the gene matches. The germline CDR1 and CDR2 sequences are LGHDT and YNNKEL (reference sequence). The CDR3 bases are TGTGCCAGCAGCCACTTTAGCGGGAGGGCCTCCTACGAGCAGTACTTC. Translation gives CASSHFSGRASYEQYF.

J is TRBJ2-2 and V is TRBV12-3 or TRBV12-4; D not certain. This CDR3 spans 12 amino acids. The germline V and J ends were trimmed by 7 bases and 8 bases, with 11 bases remaining between them. The CDR3 reads CASILMTGELFF. Written as DNA, the CDR3 is TGTGCCAGCATTTTGATGACAGGGGAGCTGTTTTTT.

V gene TRBV6-2 or TRBV6-3 combines with J gene TRBJ1-2; D is uncertain. Germline V gene data show CDR1 as MNHEY and CDR2 as SVGEGT. Deletions cut 4 bases from V and 6 bases from J, with 12 bases between. This CDR3 has 13 amino acids. CDR3 bases: TGTGCCAGCAGTTTATCCCAAAGGGATGGCTACACCTTC. Its translation is CASSLSQRDGYTF.

This chain connects TRBV5-1 to TRBJ2-1; no clear D gene. Germline V lookup: CDR1 SGHRS, CDR2 YFSETQ. The length of the CDR3 is 17 residues. The ends were cut back, 1 base at V and 0 bases at J, with 14 bases in the middle. This CDR3 reads CASSLIFGESSYNEQFF. The CDR3 DNA reads as TGCGCCAGCAGCTTGATTTTTGGGGAAAGCTCCTACAATGAGCAGTTCTTC. The variable domain in full, with the rest retrieved from reference TRBV5-1 and TRBJ2-1, is KAGVTQTPRYLIKTRGQQVTLSCSPISGHRSVSWYQQTPGQGLQFLFEYFSETQRNKGNFPGRFSGRQFSNSRSEMNVSTLELGDSALYLCASSLIFGESSYNEQFFGPGTRLTVL.

The rearrangement joins TRBV4-3 to TRBJ2-1; maybe TRBD2 (5 bases). The CDR3 length is 12 residues. Trimming cost V 0 bases and J 10 bases, with 7 bases left between them. Germline values: CDR1 LGHNA, CDR2 YSLEER. The DNA of the CDR3 is TGCGCCAGCAGCCAAGATCGCGGGGAGCAGTTCTTC. This encodes CASSQDRGEQFF.

This chain uses TRBV19 with TRBJ1-1; 7 bases align to TRBD1. V shed 3 bases and J 3 bases; nucleotides not matched to a gene: 4. This CDR3 comprises 14 residues. Germline lookup yields CDR1 LNHDA and CDR2 SQIVND (reference sequence). CDR3 coding DNA: TGTGCCAGTAGTATTCCCAGGGGGTACACTGAAGCTTTCTTT. As protein: CASSIPRGYTEAFF.

As regards this clone: At the DNA level, this CDR3 is encoded by other sequences in the same sample as well. The chain links TRBV20-1 to TRBJ2-7; TRBD1 is a possible D gene (6 bases). From germline, CDR1 is DFQATT and CDR2 SNEGSKA (reference sequence). V lost 3 bases and J lost 3, with 6 bases in between. This CDR3 has 11 amino acids. The CDR3 loop reads CSASRGYEQYF. In nucleotides, the CDR3 is TGCAGTGCTAGCAGGGGCTACGAGCAGTACTTC.

This rearrangement joins TRBV5-8 to TRBJ1-1; 8 bases are shared with TRBD1. This CDR3 spans 16 amino acids. Germline V gene lookup returns CDR1 SGHTS and CDR2 YDEGEE. The V gene end was trimmed by 6 bases and the J gene end by 1 base; junction bases not matched to a gene: 11. As DNA, the CDR3 is TGTGCCAGCAACCTCCCGGTAGGGACAGGGAACACTGAAGCTTTCTTT. This encodes CASNLPVGTGNTEAFF.

This chain uses TRBV10-1 with TRBJ2-7; D is ambiguous. Per the germline V gene, CDR1 is WNHNN and CDR2 is SYGVQD (reference sequence). The CDR3 covers 12 residues. V lost 0 bases, J lost 3 bases, and 3 bases lay in between. The CDR3, as DNA: TGCGCCAGCAGTGAGTCTCACTACGAGCAGTACTTC. This codes for CASSESHYEQYF.

The V call is TRBV18, the J call TRBJ2-1; D gene unclear. V shed 3 bases and J shed 5 bases, with 8 bases lying between them. From germline, CDR1 is KGHSH and CDR2 LQKENI. The CDR3 loop spans 13 amino acids. CDR3 sequence reads: CASSPGRNNEQFF. CDR3 DNA sequence: TGTGCCAGCTCACCTGGAAGGAACAATGAGCAGTTCTTC.